The rows below give T cell receptor beta chains drawn from one sample of a study of Graves' ophthalmopathy and Graves' hyperthyroidism. MiXCR, run by TCRdb on the multiplex PCR reads, gives a single entry per CDR3 protein. The data contain hundreds of thousands of distinct CDR3 sequences, 15% of them singletons. The sequenced material came from peripheral blood. The receptor source for this set is a woman in her late teens or twenties with stable Graves' hyperthyroidism. Each CDR3 is given with its conserved first and last residue. The D gene is left open where the match is weak.

d_call	j_call	v_call	cdr3_aa
NA	TRBJ2-2	TRBV7-9	CASRINRGGTGELFF
NA	TRBJ2-7	TRBV2	CASSPGLTTYEQYF
TRBD2	TRBJ2-7	TRBV20-1	CSASPAGDSYEQYF
TRBD1	TRBJ2-5	TRBV7-9	CASSQGDGRRETQYF
NA	TRBJ1-2	TRBV6-1	CATATVDYGYTF
NA	TRBJ2-2	TRBV12-3/TRBV12-4	CASSFYEPPTGELLF
NA	TRBJ1-5	TRBV12-5	CASGFWVKSNQPQHF
TRBD1	TRBJ1-4	TRBV2	CASSEERQGYSNEKLFF
TRBD2	TRBJ2-5	TRBV7-2	CASSLVVLAGGPVQYF
NA	TRBJ1-6	TRBV5-1	CASSLGGKDSPLHF
NA	TRBJ1-2	TRBV5-1	CASSSISGVYGYTF
NA	TRBJ1-1	TRBV11-1	CASSPAGTNTEAFF
NA	TRBJ1-1	TRBV6-2/TRBV6-3	CASSGQINTEAFF
NA	TRBJ1-5	TRBV6-2/TRBV6-3	CASSPGEGPGQPQHF
TRBD1	TRBJ1-1	TRBV5-1	CASSPGDREEEAFF
NA	TRBJ1-3	TRBV7-2	CASSSGGDSGNTIYF
TRBD1	TRBJ1-2	TRBV6-1	CASARTGDVGYTF
NA	TRBJ2-7	TRBV7-9	CASSPVGDGSSYEQYF
NA	TRBJ1-3	TRBV12-3/TRBV12-4	CASSLQTGGNTIYF
NA	TRBJ1-2	TRBV12-3/TRBV12-4	CASSLYHNYGYTF
NA	TRBJ1-1	TRBV20-1	CSARGTALNTEAFF
TRBD1	TRBJ1-1	TRBV5-1	CASSPPGQGGYTEAFF
TRBD1	TRBJ1-2	TRBV6-1	CASSDVGTAKGYTF
NA	TRBJ2-4	TRBV29-1	CSVTNPLVDKNIQYF
NA	TRBJ2-7	TRBV6-1	CASSEGTVYEQYF
NA	TRBJ2-2	TRBV6-5	CASSYFGTGELFF
NA	TRBJ1-6	TRBV25-1	CASSENPTGSPYSPLHF
TRBD1	TRBJ1-1	TRBV19	CASSKQGMNTEAFF
TRBD1	TRBJ2-2	TRBV2	CASSVQGFTGELFF
TRBD1	TRBJ2-2	TRBV9	CASSVAPGTGASTGELFF
NA	TRBJ1-1	TRBV4-2	CASSQDGGGRTEAFF
NA	TRBJ1-5	TRBV24-1	CATSDKQGRSNQPQHF
TRBD1	TRBJ1-2	TRBV5-1	CANSSRGTGDLYGYTF
TRBD2	TRBJ2-5	TRBV5-1	CASAGRTSEFQETQYF
TRBD2	TRBJ2-7	TRBV7-2	CASSLPSGGDEQYF
TRBD1	TRBJ2-7	TRBV28	CASSGTGWGEQYF
TRBD1	TRBJ1-1	TRBV5-1	CASNSIGKGAVTEAFF
NA	TRBJ1-2	TRBV29-1	CSVDGGYGYTF
NA	TRBJ1-6	TRBV2	CASSAQKNSPLHF
NA	TRBJ2-2	TRBV24-1	CATRSGSFSELFF
NA	TRBJ2-7	TRBV7-8	CASSLEGDASYEQYF
NA	TRBJ2-5	TRBV7-2	CASSPPGRAGQETQYF
TRBD1	TRBJ2-2	TRBV19	CASSVWTGGGGELFF
NA	TRBJ2-2	TRBV6-2/TRBV6-3	CASSYLRGTGELFF
TRBD1	TRBJ1-1	TRBV11-2	CASSLEGGGEEKGEAFF
TRBD1	TRBJ1-3	TRBV2	CAYVGTGDSGNTIYF
TRBD2	TRBJ2-5	TRBV20-1	CSARDHGGGRGETQYF
NA	TRBJ1-1	TRBV28	CASTEGRMFTEAFF
NA	TRBJ1-1	TRBV11-2	CASSLVTGQRTEAFF
TRBD1	TRBJ1-6	TRBV7-8	CASSAGTGGVSYNSPLHF
TRBD1	TRBJ2-7	TRBV6-1	CASSGTGAREQYF
NA	TRBJ1-1	TRBV6-5	CASSFWGAQTEAFF
NA	TRBJ2-6	TRBV24-1	CATSAGPVRPGGANVLTF